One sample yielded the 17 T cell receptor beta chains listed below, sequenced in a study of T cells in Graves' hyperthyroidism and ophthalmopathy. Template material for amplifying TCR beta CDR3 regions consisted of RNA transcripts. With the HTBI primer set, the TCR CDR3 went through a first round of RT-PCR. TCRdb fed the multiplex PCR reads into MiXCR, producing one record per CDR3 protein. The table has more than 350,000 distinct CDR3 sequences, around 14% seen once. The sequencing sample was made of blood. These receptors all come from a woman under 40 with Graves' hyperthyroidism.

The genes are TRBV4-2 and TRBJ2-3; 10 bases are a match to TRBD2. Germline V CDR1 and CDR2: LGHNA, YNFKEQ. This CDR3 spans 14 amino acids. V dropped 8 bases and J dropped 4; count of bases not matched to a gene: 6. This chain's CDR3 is CASSSAGGPDTQYF. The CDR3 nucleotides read TGTGCCAGCTCGTCAGCGGGAGGGCCAGATACGCAGTATTTT.

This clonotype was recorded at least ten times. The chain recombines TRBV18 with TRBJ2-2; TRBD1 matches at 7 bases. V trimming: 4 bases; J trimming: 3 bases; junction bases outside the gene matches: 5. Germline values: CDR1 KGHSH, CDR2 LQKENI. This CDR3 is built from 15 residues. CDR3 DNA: TGTGCCAGCTCACAGACCGGGACAGACACCGGGGAGCTGTTTTTT. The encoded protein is CASSQTGTDTGELFF.

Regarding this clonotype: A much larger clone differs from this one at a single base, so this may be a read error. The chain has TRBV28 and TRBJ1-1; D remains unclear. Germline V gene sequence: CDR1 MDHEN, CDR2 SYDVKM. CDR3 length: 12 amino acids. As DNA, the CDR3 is TGTACCAGCAGTTTCAGCTTTAAGGGAGCTTTCTTT. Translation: CTSSFSFKGAFF.

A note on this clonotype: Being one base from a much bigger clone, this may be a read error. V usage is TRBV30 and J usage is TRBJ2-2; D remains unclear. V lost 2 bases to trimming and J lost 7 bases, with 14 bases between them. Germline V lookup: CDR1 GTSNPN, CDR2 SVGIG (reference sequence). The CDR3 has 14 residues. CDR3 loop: CAWSPPCGYGELFF. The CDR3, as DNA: TGTGCCTGGAGTCCCCCATGCGGCTACGGGGAGCTGTTTTTT. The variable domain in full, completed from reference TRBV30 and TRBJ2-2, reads SQTIHQWPATLVQPVGSPLSLECTVEGTSNPNLYWYRQAAGRGLQLLFYSVGIGQISSEVPQNLSASRPQDRQFILSSKKLLLSDSGFYLCAWSPPCGYGELFFGEGSRLTVL.

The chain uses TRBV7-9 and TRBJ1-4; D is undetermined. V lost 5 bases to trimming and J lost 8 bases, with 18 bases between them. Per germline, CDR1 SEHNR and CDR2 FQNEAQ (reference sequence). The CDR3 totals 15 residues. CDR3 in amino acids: CASSPPRDIYEKLFF. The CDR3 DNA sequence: TGTGCCAGCAGCCCACCCAGAGATATCTACGAAAAACTGTTTTTT.

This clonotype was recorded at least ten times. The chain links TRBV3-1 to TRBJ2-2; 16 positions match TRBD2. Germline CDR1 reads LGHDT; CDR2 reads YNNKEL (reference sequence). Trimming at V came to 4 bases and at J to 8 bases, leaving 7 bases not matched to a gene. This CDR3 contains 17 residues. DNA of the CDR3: TGTGCCAGCAGCCCCGGGACTAGCGGGAGGGTATTGGGGGAGCTGTTTTTT. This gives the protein CASSPGTSGRVLGELFF.

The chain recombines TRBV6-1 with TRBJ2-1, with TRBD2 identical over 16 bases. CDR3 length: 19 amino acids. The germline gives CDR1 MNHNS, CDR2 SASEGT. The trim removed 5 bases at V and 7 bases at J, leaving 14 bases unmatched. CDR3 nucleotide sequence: TGTGCCAGCAGTACCGGGACTAGCGGGAGGGCCGGGTTACGGAATGAGCAGTTCTTC. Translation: CASSTGTSGRAGLRNEQFF.

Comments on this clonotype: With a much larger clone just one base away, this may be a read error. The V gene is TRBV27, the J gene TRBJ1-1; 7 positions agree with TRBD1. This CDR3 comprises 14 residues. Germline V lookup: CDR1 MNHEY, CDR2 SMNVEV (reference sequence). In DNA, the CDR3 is TGTACCAGCAGACTTCAGGGGGGAAGAACTGAAGCTTTCTTT. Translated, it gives CTSRLQGGRTEAFF.

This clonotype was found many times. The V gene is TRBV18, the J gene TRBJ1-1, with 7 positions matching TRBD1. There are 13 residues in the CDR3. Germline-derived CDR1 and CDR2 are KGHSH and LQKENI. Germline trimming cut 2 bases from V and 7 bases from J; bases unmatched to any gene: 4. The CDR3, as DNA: TGTGCCAGCTCACCAAGACGGACAGGTGAAGCTTTCTTT. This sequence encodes CASSPRRTGEAFF.

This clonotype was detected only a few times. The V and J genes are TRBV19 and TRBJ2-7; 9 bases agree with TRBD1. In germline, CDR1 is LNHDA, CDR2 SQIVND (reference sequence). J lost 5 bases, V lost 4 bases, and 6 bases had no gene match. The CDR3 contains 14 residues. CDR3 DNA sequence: TGTGCCAGTAGTAGAAGACAGGGGGTGGACGAGCAGTACTTC. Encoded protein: CASSRRQGVDEQYF.

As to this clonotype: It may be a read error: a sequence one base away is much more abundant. The CDR3 sequence: CASSQKYEQYF. In DNA, the CDR3 is TGTGCCAGCAGCCAAAAATACGAGCAGTACTTC. V gene TRBV7-8 combines with J gene TRBJ2-7; D ambiguous. The V gene's germline CDR1 is SGHVS and CDR2 FQNEAQ. Trimming removed 5 bases at V and 4 bases at J, with 6 bases between. CDR3 length: 11 amino acids.

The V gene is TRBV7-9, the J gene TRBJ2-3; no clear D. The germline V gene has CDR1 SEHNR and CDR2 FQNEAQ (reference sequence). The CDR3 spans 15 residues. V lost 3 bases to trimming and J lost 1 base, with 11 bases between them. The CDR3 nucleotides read TGTGCCAGCAGCTTTCCTGAAGTAGGCACAGATACGCAGTATTTT. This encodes CASSFPEVGTDTQYF.

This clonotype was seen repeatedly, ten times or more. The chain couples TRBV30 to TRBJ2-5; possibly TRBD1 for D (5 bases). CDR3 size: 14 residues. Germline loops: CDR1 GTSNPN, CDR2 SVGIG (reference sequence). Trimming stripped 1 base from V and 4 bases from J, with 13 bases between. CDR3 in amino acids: CAWSEGLGRETQYF. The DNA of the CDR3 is TGTGCCTGGAGTGAGGGTCTGGGGCGAGAGACCCAGTACTTC.

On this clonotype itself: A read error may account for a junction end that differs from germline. The CDR3 nucleotides are TGTGCCAGCGTCACCGGGTTGATGAACACTGAAGCCTCCTTT. It specifies CASVTGLMNTEASF. The chain joins TRBV6-2 or TRBV6-3 to TRBJ1-1; no clear D gene. Per the germline V gene, CDR1 is MNHEY and CDR2 is SVGEGT. The CDR3 spans 14 residues.

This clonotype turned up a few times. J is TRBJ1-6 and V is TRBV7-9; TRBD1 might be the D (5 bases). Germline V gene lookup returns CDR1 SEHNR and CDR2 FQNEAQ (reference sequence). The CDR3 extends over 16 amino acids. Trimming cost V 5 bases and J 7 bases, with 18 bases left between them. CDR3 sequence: CASSPGVGVRNSPLHF. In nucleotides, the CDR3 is TGTGCCAGCAGCCCCGGGGTGGGGGTACGCAATTCACCCCTCCACTTT.

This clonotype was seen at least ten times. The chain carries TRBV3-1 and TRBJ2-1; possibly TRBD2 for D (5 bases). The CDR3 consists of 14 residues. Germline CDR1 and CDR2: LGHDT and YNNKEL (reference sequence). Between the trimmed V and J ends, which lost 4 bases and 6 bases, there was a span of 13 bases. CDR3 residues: CASSPWVGSNEQFF. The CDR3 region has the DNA TGTGCCAGCAGCCCTTGGGTAGGGAGCAATGAGCAGTTCTTC.

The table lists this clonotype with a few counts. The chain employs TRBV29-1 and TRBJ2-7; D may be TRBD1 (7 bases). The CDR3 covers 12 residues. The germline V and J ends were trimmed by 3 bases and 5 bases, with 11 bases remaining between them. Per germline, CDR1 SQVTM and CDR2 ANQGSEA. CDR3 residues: CSVEARGDEQYF. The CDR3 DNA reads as TGCAGCGTTGAGGCCAGGGGGGACGAGCAGTACTTC.